Described below is a single TCR beta chain sequence and its context. There are 13 residues in the CDR3. CDR1 is SGHAT, CDR2 FQNNGV, per germline. The V and J ends lost 5 bases and 8 bases, in that order; junction bases with no gene match: 7. The investigators amplified TCR beta CDR3 regions from RNA transcripts. The HTBI primer set drove a first-round RT-PCR of the TCR CDR3. TCRdb re-analysed the multiplex PCR reads in MiXCR, keeping a single row per CDR3 protein. The sample holds hundreds of thousands of distinct CDR3 sequences, approximately 14% seen once. The sample comes from a study of T cells in Graves' hyperthyroidism and ophthalmopathy. Overall study context: Peripheral blood sampling occurred at initial diagnosis, before any treatment.

Source material: blood. This TCR came from a man aged 18 to 29 with Graves' ophthalmopathy. The rearrangement links TRBV11-2 to TRBJ2-7; 9 bases align to TRBD1. CDR3 sequence (DNA): TGTGCCAGCAGCCTTGGACAGGGGAATAAGCAGTACTTC. Amino acid sequence: CASSLGQGNKQYF.